These 32 T cell receptor beta chains were all obtained from the same sample, sequenced in a study of cytomegalovirus exposure and HLA in healthy donors. Vbeta (60) and Jbeta (13) primers were used in the PCR. Method: immunoSEQ multiplex PCR; TCRdb's copy keeps in-frame clones and lacks some. This table has some 170,000 clones, roughly 80% appearing once. Source material: PBMCs. The receptors stem from a young man in good health and CMV-seropositive.

The chain employs TRBV6-6 and TRBJ2-3; 9 nucleotides match TRBD2. The CDR3 runs to 16 residues. CDR1 is MNHNY and CDR2 is SVGAGI in the germline V gene (reference sequence). Trimming cost V 7 bases and J 4 bases; bases outside gene matches: 12. CDR3 nucleotides: TGTGCCAGCATGGACGGGCGGGGGGGCGAAGCAGATACGCAGTATTTT. Translation: CASMDGRGGEADTQYF.

In DNA, the CDR3 is TGTGCCACCAGCAGACCCTGGACAGGGAGGTACAATGAGCAGTTCTTC. Translation gives CATSRPWTGRYNEQFF. The rearrangement joins TRBV15 to TRBJ2-1; 8 nucleotides line up with TRBD1. Germline trimming cut 2 bases from V and 4 bases from J; bases unmatched to any gene: 7. The CDR3 runs 16 residues. The V gene's germline CDR1 is LNHNV and CDR2 YYDKDF (reference sequence).

There are a few counts of this clone. The J gene is TRBJ2-3, the V gene TRBV5-1; TRBD1 agrees at 8 bases. The CDR3 sequence is 15 residues long. Per germline, CDR1 SGHRS and CDR2 YFSETQ. V lost 0 bases to trimming and J lost 1 base; unmatched junction nucleotides: 1. Here the CDR3 reads CASSLAGGRTDTQYF. Here the CDR3 DNA reads TGCGCCAGCAGCTTGGCAGGGGGCCGCACAGATACGCAGTATTTT.

CDR3 loop: CASSLASAGSEGYTF. In DNA, the CDR3 is TGTGCCAGCAGCTTAGCGTCGGCAGGGTCGGAGGGCTACACCTTC. This sequence joins TRBV7-9 and TRBJ1-2; D possibly corresponds to TRBD1 (5 bases). The ends were cut back, 0 bases at V and 8 bases at J, with 16 bases in the middle. The V gene's germline CDR1 is SEHNR and CDR2 FQNEAQ (reference sequence). This CDR3 spans 15 amino acids.

The V and J genes are TRBV5-1 and TRBJ1-4; D might be TRBD1 (5 bases). Trimming pared 0 bases from V and 4 bases from J, leaving 7 bases between. The CDR3 spans 14 residues. Per germline, CDR1 SGHRS and CDR2 YFSETQ. The CDR3 is CASSLGGLNEKLFF. The CDR3 bases are TGCGCCAGCAGCTTGGGGGGACTTAATGAAAAACTGTTTTTT. Full variable domain (missing parts from reference TRBV5-1 and TRBJ1-4): KAGVTQTPRYLIKTRGQQVTLSCSPISGHRSVSWYQQTPGQGLQFLFEYFSETQRNKGNFPGRFSGRQFSNSRSEMNVSTLELGDSALYLCASSLGGLNEKLFFGSGTQLSVL.

The gene calls are TRBV5-1 and TRBJ2-3, with D perhaps TRBD1 (6 bases). This CDR3 is 15 amino acids long. In germline, CDR1 is SGHRS, CDR2 YFSETQ. V lost 3 bases, J lost 2 bases, and 13 bases lay in between. The CDR3 loop is CASSSEGHSTDTQYF. DNA of the CDR3: TGCGCCAGCAGCTCAGAGGGACACTCCACAGATACGCAGTATTTT.

The chain employs TRBV6-6 and TRBJ2-5; TRBD2 agrees at 7 bases. The CDR3 spans 16 residues. V was pared by 0 bases and J by 0 bases, with 4 bases of the junction left unmatched. CDR1 MNHNY and CDR2 SVGAGI come from the germline V gene (reference sequence). CDR3 DNA sequence: TGTGCCAGCAGTTACTCTGCTGCGGGGGACCAAGAGACCCAGTACTTC. Translated, it gives CASSYSAAGDQETQYF.

The chain joins TRBV5-1 to TRBJ2-7; 7 bases map to TRBD1. The germline CDR1 and CDR2 sequences are SGHRS and YFSETQ. V trimming: 4 bases; J trimming: 5 bases; junction bases outside the gene matches: 18. The CDR3 runs to 17 residues. Written as DNA, the CDR3 is TGCGCCAGCAGCGACGCCCCCAGGACAGGTGGGGCTGACGAGCAGTACTTC. Its protein is CASSDAPRTGGADEQYF.

The V and J genes are TRBV7-2 and TRBJ1-5; maybe TRBD1 (5 bases). The CDR3 has 14 amino acids. V was pared by 4 bases and J by 5 bases, with 12 bases between. Germline lookup yields CDR1 SGHTA and CDR2 FQGNSA. CDR3 protein: CASSSQGGDQPQHF. The CDR3 coding sequence is TGTGCCAGCAGCTCTCAGGGTGGGGATCAGCCCCAGCATTTT.

The chain combines TRBV6-5 with TRBJ2-7; 8 nucleotides match TRBD1. The CDR3 is made up of 14 amino acids. CDR1 is MNHEY and CDR2 is SVGAGI in the germline V gene. The J segment lost 4 bases and the V segment lost 7 bases, leaving 9 bases of the junction unmatched. CDR3 sequence reads: CASTLGQGPYEQYF. CDR3 nucleotides: TGTGCCAGCACCTTAGGACAGGGTCCTTACGAGCAGTACTTC.

This clone has only one observation. The chain uses TRBV4-3 and TRBJ1-2; D is undetermined. The CDR3 length is 15 residues. The germline V gene encodes CDR1 LGHNA and CDR2 YSLEER. Trimming took off 0 bases at V and 4 bases at J, with 12 bases between the two ends. Here the CDR3 reads CASSQEYGVAYGYTF. In DNA form, the CDR3 reads TGCGCCAGCAGCCAAGAGTACGGGGTAGCCTATGGCTACACCTTC.

The rearrangement links TRBV30 to TRBJ1-3; the D is unclear. The CDR3 consists of 14 residues. Germline CDR1 reads GTSNPN; CDR2 reads SVGIG (reference sequence). CDR3 in amino acids: CAWGGTYSGNTIYF. The DNA of the CDR3 is TGTGCATGGGGAGGTACTTACTCTGGAAACACCATATATTTT. Based on the CDR3 plus reference TRBV30 and TRBJ1-3, the full variable domain is SQTIHQWPATLVQPVGSPLSLECTVEGTSNPNLYWYRQAAGRGLQLLFYSVGIGQISSEVPQNLSASRPQDRQFILSSKKLLLSDSGFYLCAWGGTYSGNTIYFGEGSWLTVV.

This clone was seen only once. The V and J genes are TRBV21-1 and TRBJ2-7; the D segment call TRBD1 is taken from the table without a DNA check. TRBV21-1 constitutes a pseudogene. CDR3 length equals 14 residues. The CDR3 sequence is CASSYGGRVCEQYF. The CDR3 coding sequence is TGTGCCAGCAGCTATGGGGGCAGGGTGTGCGAGCAGTACTTC.

This chain links TRBV30 with TRBJ1-3; 8 nucleotides line up with TRBD1. Unmatched junction bases numbered 1, after V lost 8 bases and J lost 1 base. The CDR3 sequence is 12 residues long. Germline loops: CDR1 GTSNPN, CDR2 SVGIG (reference sequence). The CDR3 DNA follows: TGTGCCCGACAGGGGTCTGGAAACACCATATATTTT. Amino acid sequence: CARQGSGNTIYF.

The chain has TRBV10-2 and TRBJ1-5; D not resolved. Trimming stripped 2 bases from V and 0 bases from J, with 8 bases between. The CDR3 has 15 amino acids. Germline loops: CDR1 WSHSY, CDR2 SAAADI. The CDR3 region is CASSERSYSNQPQHF. The DNA for the CDR3 is TGCGCCAGCAGTGAGCGGAGTTATAGCAATCAGCCCCAGCATTTT.

This clone was recorded a few times. Other DNA sequences in this specimen translate into the identical CDR3. The V call is TRBV9, the J call TRBJ2-3; TRBD1 matches 9 bases. Germline CDR1 and CDR2: SGDLS and YYNGEE. This CDR3 contains 16 residues. With 0 bases clipped from V and 3 bases from J, the junction kept 5 bases outside the gene matches. CDR3 loop: CASSVGLGTGTDTQYF. CDR3 DNA sequence: TGTGCCAGCAGCGTAGGCTTGGGGACAGGGACAGATACGCAGTATTTT.

This chain joins TRBV7-2 and TRBJ2-7, with 7 bases aligning to TRBD2. This CDR3 has 14 amino acids. Germline assignment: CDR1 SGHTA and CDR2 FQGNSA. Trimming at V came to 7 bases and at J to 3 bases, leaving 9 bases not matched to a gene. Here the CDR3 reads CASTDGAGFYEQYF. CDR3 coding DNA: TGTGCCAGCACCGATGGAGCGGGATTCTACGAGCAGTACTTC.

CDR3 DNA sequence: TGCGCCAGCAGCTTGGAAGGGGTGACTAACACCGGGGAGCTGTTTTTT. This sequence encodes CASSLEGVTNTGELFF. This chain uses TRBV5-1 with TRBJ2-2; D is possibly TRBD1 (5 bases). The CDR3 is 16 amino acids. In germline, CDR1 is SGHRS, CDR2 YFSETQ. The germline V and J ends were trimmed by 0 bases and 2 bases, with 11 bases remaining between them.

The chain employs TRBV27 and TRBJ2-7; a weak D match, TRBD2 (7 bases). The V gene lost 5 bases and the J gene lost 2 bases, with 13 bases spanning the gap. The CDR3 runs 14 residues. Germline V gene data show CDR1 as MNHEY and CDR2 as SMNVEV (reference sequence). CDR3 DNA sequence: TGTGCCAGCAGTGCCTCGGGGGGCCCCTACGAGCAGTACTTC. It is translated as CASSASGGPYEQYF.

The chain's CDR3 is CASSLSGGDIGTQYF. DNA for the CDR3: TGTGCCAGCAGTCTCAGCGGGGGGGACATTGGTACGCAGTATTTT. The genes are TRBV9 and TRBJ2-3; TRBD2 matches at 10 bases. CDR3 size: 15 residues. V shed 5 bases and J 8 bases; nucleotides not matched to a gene: 11. CDR1 and CDR2 (germline): SGDLS, YYNGEE.

The CDR3 DNA follows: TGTGCCAGCACTAGGACTAGCGGGAAATCCTACGAGCAGTACTTC. It codes for CASTRTSGKSYEQYF. The V gene is TRBV7-2, the J gene TRBJ2-7, with 12 nucleotides matching TRBD2. The CDR3 covers 15 residues. CDR1 and CDR2 (germline): SGHTA, FQGNSA. Losses at the gene ends were 7 bases for V and 1 base for J; bases not matched to a gene: 5.

This clone came up once. DNA for the CDR3: TGTGCCACCAGCATGAACAGGGGCCGGATCTACAATGAGCAGTTCTTC. Translated: CATSMNRGRIYNEQFF. The V call is TRBV15, the J call TRBJ2-1; 7 bases agree with TRBD1. CDR1 is LNHNV, CDR2 YYDKDF, per germline (reference sequence). V lost 4 bases, J lost 3 bases, and 9 bases stayed unmatched. The CDR3 loop spans 16 amino acids.

The chain couples TRBV29-1 to TRBJ2-7, with D perhaps TRBD1 (5 bases). Germline CDR1 and CDR2: SQVTM and ANQGSEA. Trimming pared 4 bases from V and 5 bases from J, leaving 18 bases between. CDR3 size: 14 residues. CDR3 sequence reads: CSVGALTVSNEQYF. The CDR3 DNA reads TGCAGCGTTGGGGCCCTGACAGTTTCTAACGAGCAGTACTTC.

The gene calls are TRBV28 and TRBJ2-1; 13 positions agree with TRBD2. Germline loops: CDR1 MDHEN, CDR2 SYDVKM. The CDR3 is 14 residues long. Germline trimming cut 9 bases from V and 6 bases from J; bases unmatched to any gene: 5. In DNA, the CDR3 is TGTGCCAGTTTCGGGACTAGCGGGGTCAATGAGCAGTTCTTC. Protein sequence: CASFGTSGVNEQFF.

The chain's CDR3 is CASSPVIRSTDTQYF. Here the CDR3 DNA reads TGCGCCAGCAGCCCGGTTATCCGATCCACAGATACGCAGTATTTT. This rearrangement joins TRBV5-1 to TRBJ2-3; no firm D call. Germline values: CDR1 SGHRS, CDR2 YFSETQ. The V and J ends lost 4 bases and 2 bases respectively, with 14 bases between them. This CDR3 is 15 amino acids long.

This chain links TRBV6-1 with TRBJ2-5; TRBD1 might be the D (6 bases). The germline V gene encodes CDR1 MNHNS and CDR2 SASEGT. This CDR3 spans 13 amino acids. V lost 6 bases and J lost 3, with 11 bases in between. The CDR3 protein is CASSGTLKETQYF. In DNA, the CDR3 is TGTGCCAGCAGCGGGACACTCAAAGAGACCCAGTACTTC.

The sample holds a few counts of this clone. The chain joins TRBV5-4 to TRBJ2-7; D is perhaps TRBD2 (6 bases). V was clipped by 4 bases and J by 1 base, with 15 bases between them. CDR1 and CDR2 (germline): SGHNT, YYREEE (reference sequence). The CDR3 is 15 residues long. DNA of the CDR3: TGTGCCAGCAGCCTCCCGGGGGATAAATCCTACGAGCAGTACTTC. This encodes CASSLPGDKSYEQYF.

This clone appeared once. The rearrangement joins TRBV7-9 to TRBJ1-1; D call uncertain. The CDR3 is 15 amino acids. Germline CDR1 reads SEHNR; CDR2 reads FQNEAQ (reference sequence). V was pared by 2 bases and J by 4 bases, with 14 bases between. This CDR3 reads CASSLSPFGITEAFF. The CDR3 nucleotides read TGTGCCAGCAGCTTAAGCCCCTTCGGGATCACTGAAGCTTTCTTT.

This clone was observed once. The CDR3 protein is CASSLAAGVSGANVLTF. The CDR3 DNA reads as TGCGCCAGCAGCTTGGCCGCCGGGGTCTCTGGGGCCAACGTCCTGACTTTC. This rearrangement joins TRBV5-1 to TRBJ2-6; possible D gene TRBD2, 5 bases. Germline values: CDR1 SGHRS, CDR2 YFSETQ. The CDR3 has 17 amino acids. V lost 0 bases and J 0 bases, leaving 10 bases between the germline ends.

This chain connects TRBV11-2 to TRBJ2-5; 7 nucleotides match TRBD2. The length of the CDR3 is 16 residues. The germline CDR1 and CDR2 sequences are SGHAT and FQNNGV. The V and J ends lost 1 base and 5 bases, in that order; junction bases with no gene match: 10. The CDR3 sequence is CASSLGRHGLVETQYF. CDR3 sequence (DNA): TGTGCCAGCAGCTTAGGACGACATGGACTAGTTGAGACCCAGTACTTC.

The chain uses TRBV10-3 and TRBJ2-7, with TRBD1 identical over 9 bases. J gave up 3 bases and V 6 bases, and 0 bases lay outside the gene matches. The CDR3 length is 12 residues. The germline CDR1 and CDR2 sequences are ENHRY and SYGVKD. The chain's CDR3 is CAIRTGGYEQYF. CDR3 coding DNA: TGTGCCATCAGGACAGGGGGCTACGAGCAGTACTTC.

The V call is TRBV11-2, the J call TRBJ2-7; no definite D call. Germline assignment: CDR1 SGHAT and CDR2 FQNNGV. The V end was cut by 0 bases, the J end by 3 bases, with 6 bases between. The CDR3 is 13 residues long. CDR3 bases: TGTGCCAGCAGCTTAGAATACGGCTACGAGCAGTACTTC. Translating it yields CASSLEYGYEQYF.